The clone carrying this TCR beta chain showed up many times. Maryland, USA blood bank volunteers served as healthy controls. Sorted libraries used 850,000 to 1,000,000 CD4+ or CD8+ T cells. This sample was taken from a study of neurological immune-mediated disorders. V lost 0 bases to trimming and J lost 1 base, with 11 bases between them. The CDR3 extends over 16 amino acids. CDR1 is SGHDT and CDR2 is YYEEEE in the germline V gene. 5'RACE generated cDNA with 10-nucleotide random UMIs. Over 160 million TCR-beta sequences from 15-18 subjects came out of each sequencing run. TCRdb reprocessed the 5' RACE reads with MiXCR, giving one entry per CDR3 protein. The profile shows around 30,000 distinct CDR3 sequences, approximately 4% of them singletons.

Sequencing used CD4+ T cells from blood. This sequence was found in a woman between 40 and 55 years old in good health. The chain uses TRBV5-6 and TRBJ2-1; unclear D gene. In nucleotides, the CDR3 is TGTGCCAGCAGCTTGGCCACAATCGGATCCTACAATGAGCAGTTCTTC. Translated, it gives CASSLATIGSYNEQFF.